This passage covers 4 T cell receptor beta chains from one sample sequenced in a study of CD8 T cells in Susac syndrome. RNA amounts of about 0.5 to 1 ug underwent reverse transcription with random hexamers. TCRdb processed the immunoSEQ multiplex PCR reads anew with MiXCR; each CDR3 protein has one entry. This table holds some 260,000 distinct CDR3 sequences, 70% to 90% found once. The sample consisted of CD8+ T cells from PBMCs. Receptors originate from a human donor with multiple sclerosis.

The chain joins TRBV27 to TRBJ2-5; D is uncertain. V was pared by 6 bases and J by 3 bases, with 14 bases between. The CDR3 is 14 residues long. In germline, CDR1 is MNHEY, CDR2 SMNVEV (reference sequence). The CDR3: CASRLKWAKETQYF. The CDR3 nucleotides are TGTGCCAGCAGATTAAAGTGGGCTAAAGAGACCCAGTACTTC.

CDR3 DNA sequence: TGTGCCAGCGCGGAGGCGAGGAACACTGAAGCTTTCTTT. Protein: CASAEARNTEAFF. The chain couples TRBV9 to TRBJ1-1; no firm D call. V gave up 7 bases and J gave up 1 base, with 11 bases separating them. The germline V gene encodes CDR1 SGDLS and CDR2 YYNGEE. The CDR3 has 13 residues. Complete variable domain (other parts from reference TRBV9 and TRBJ1-1): DSGVTQTPKHLITATGQRVTLRCSPRSGDLSVYWYQQSLDQGLQFLIQYYNGEERAKGNILERFSAQQFPDLHSELNLSSLELGDSALYFCASAEARNTEAFFGQGTRLTVV.

CDR3 in DNA: TGTGCCTGGAGCTGGGAAGACAGTGGGGCGGCCTACACCTTC. This gives the protein CAWSWEDSGAAYTF. V usage is TRBV30 and J usage is TRBJ1-2; D is perhaps TRBD1 (5 bases). Per germline, CDR1 GTSNPN and CDR2 SVGIG (reference sequence). The CDR3 spans 14 residues. Trimming removed 3 bases from V and 10 bases from J, with 21 bases in between.

This sequence joins TRBV20-1 and TRBJ2-1; 11 bases line up with TRBD2. The CDR3 extends over 14 amino acids. V was pared by 5 bases and J by 10 bases, with 10 bases of the junction left unmatched. CDR1 DFQATT and CDR2 SNEGSKA come from the germline V gene (reference sequence). In nucleotides, the CDR3 is TGCAGTGCTGGACTAGCGGGCCTCATCGGAGAGCAGTTCTTC. As protein: CSAGLAGLIGEQFF.